This passage covers 14 T cell receptor beta chains from one sample sequenced in a study of blood T cell repertoires in COVID-19. TCRdb's copy holds only in-frame clones and misses some; the assay was immunoSEQ multiplex PCR. The sample includes 200,000 to 250,000 clones, 80% to 90% of them seen just once. The sample consisted of PBMCs or T cells enriched from blood (not recorded which). The receptors originated from a woman in her thirties who had been exposed to COVID-19.

The CDR3 loop reads CASSIPGGTGKDTQYF. The DNA of the CDR3 is TGTGCCAGTAGTATCCCGGGCGGGACAGGGAAAGATACGCAGTATTTT. The chain recombines TRBV19 with TRBJ2-3, with 9 bases fitting TRBD1. The CDR3 sequence is 16 residues long. Germline CDR1 reads LNHDA; CDR2 reads SQIVND (reference sequence). V lost 3 bases and J lost 5; bases outside the gene matches: 9. The full variable domain, in which reference TRBV19 and TRBJ2-3 provide the parts outside the CDR3, is DGGITQSPKYLFRKEGQNVTLSCEQNLNHDAMYWYRQDPGQGLRLIYYSQIVNDFQKGDIAEGYSVSREKKESFPLTVTSAQKNPTAFYLCASSIPGGTGKDTQYFGPGTRLTVL.

Remarks on this clone: The junction differs from germline at one of its ends, possibly a read error. The V gene is TRBV7-7, the J gene TRBJ2-2; 8 positions agree with TRBD2. The germline gives CDR1 SSHAT, CDR2 FNYEAQ (reference sequence). This CDR3 has 16 amino acids. The CDR3 loop is CASSLVGRAGTGELFF. CDR3 nucleotides: TGTGCTAGCAGCTTAGTCGGGAGGGCCGGCACCGGGGAGCTGTTTTTT.

This chain connects TRBV5-1 to TRBJ2-7; TRBD2 matches 14 bases. V dropped 0 bases and J dropped 0; count of bases not matched to a gene: 2. CDR3 length: 17 residues. CDR1 and CDR2 (germline): SGHRS, YFSETQ. In nucleotides, the CDR3 is TGCGCCAGCAGCTTGGGACTAGCGGGAGGGCCCTCCTACGAGCAGTACTTC. Its translation is CASSLGLAGGPSYEQYF.

The chain carries TRBV10-1 and TRBJ2-3; 14 bases map to TRBD2. CDR1 and CDR2 from the germline V gene are WNHNN and SYGVQD (reference sequence). Trimming took 4 bases from V and 3 from J; bases not matched to a gene: 9. This CDR3 is built from 18 residues. The DNA for the CDR3 is TGCGCCAGCAGTGGTCGGACTAGCGGGAGGTTGATGACAGATACGCAGTATTTT. Amino acids: CASSGRTSGRLMTDTQYF.

V is TRBV5-1 and J is TRBJ1-2; D is unclear. The CDR3 is made up of 14 amino acids. CDR1 and CDR2 from the germline V gene are SGHRS and YFSETQ. Trimming left V 3 bases short and J 0 bases short, with 9 bases between. CDR3 sequence reads: CASSSTPTNYGYTF. In DNA, the CDR3 is TGCGCCAGCAGCTCGACACCAACTAACTATGGCTACACCTTC. Full variable domain (remainder filled in from reference TRBV5-1 and TRBJ1-2): KAGVTQTPRYLIKTRGQQVTLSCSPISGHRSVSWYQQTPGQGLQFLFEYFSETQRNKGNFPGRFSGRQFSNSRSEMNVSTLELGDSALYLCASSSTPTNYGYTFGSGTRLTVV.

The J gene is TRBJ2-7, the V gene TRBV4-1, with TRBD2 identical over 8 bases. This CDR3 spans 14 amino acids. With 2 bases clipped from V and 6 bases from J, the junction kept 6 bases outside the gene matches. CDR1 and CDR2 from the germline V gene are MGHRA and YSYEKL. The CDR3 loop reads CASSQREAGGEQYF. Written as DNA, the CDR3 is TGCGCCAGCAGCCAAAGAGAGGCGGGGGGCGAGCAGTACTTC.

The genes are TRBV3-1 (or the pseudogene TRBV3-2) and TRBJ2-1, with 9 bases identical to TRBD2. Germline assignment: CDR1 LGHDT and CDR2 YNNKEL (reference sequence). CDR3 length equals 16 residues. Trimming removed 2 bases from V and 4 bases from J; junction bases left unmatched: 6. CDR3 coding DNA: TGTGCCAGCAGCCAATTTAGCGGGAGAGCTTACAATGAGCAGTTCTTC. It translates to CASSQFSGRAYNEQFF.

The chain recombines TRBV5-1 with TRBJ2-1; D call uncertain. Germline V gives CDR1 SGHRS, CDR2 YFSETQ. The CDR3 spans 14 residues. The V end lost 1 base, the J end lost 5 bases, and 10 bases lay between the germline ends. The chain's CDR3 is CASSLFPSNNEQFF. The CDR3 region has the DNA TGCGCCAGCAGCTTGTTCCCCTCTAACAATGAGCAGTTCTTC.

The chain carries TRBV5-4 and TRBJ2-3, with D uncertain. The germline V and J ends were trimmed by 4 bases and 3 bases, with 6 bases remaining between them. Germline V gene data show CDR1 as SGHNT and CDR2 as YYREEE (reference sequence). The CDR3 has 12 residues. The DNA of the CDR3 is TGTGCCAGCAGCCTGACAACAGATACGCAGTATTTT. Translation gives CASSLTTDTQYF. The full variable domain, rest sourced from reference TRBV5-4 and TRBJ2-3, is ETGVTQSPTHLIKTRGQQVTLRCSSQSGHNTVSWYQQALGQGPQFIFQYYREEENGRGNFPPRFSGLQFPNYSSELNVNALELDDSALYLCASSLTTDTQYFGPGTRLTVL.

This clone has just a few counts. The J gene is TRBJ2-7, the V gene TRBV10-3; D is ambiguous. The length of the CDR3 is 14 residues. Between the trimmed V and J ends, which lost 1 base and 3 bases, there was a span of 10 bases. Germline CDR1 reads ENHRY; CDR2 reads SYGVKD. The DNA of the CDR3 is TGTGCCATCAGTGAGTATGTTGCAGGCTACGAGCAGTACTTC. Protein sequence: CAISEYVAGYEQYF.

This chain uses TRBV11-1 with TRBJ2-7, with 13 bases matching TRBD2. The CDR3 is made up of 15 amino acids. Germline V gene sequence: CDR1 SGHAT, CDR2 FQDESV (reference sequence). V dropped 5 bases and J dropped 6; count of bases not matched to a gene: 7. The CDR3 reads CASSPRLAGGSEQYF. Here the CDR3 DNA reads TGTGCCAGCAGCCCGAGACTAGCGGGAGGATCCGAGCAGTACTTC.

The CDR3 is CASSLDGSETQYF. DNA of the CDR3: TGTGCCAGCAGCTTAGACGGGAGTGAGACCCAGTACTTC. The rearrangement joins TRBV7-2 to TRBJ2-5; a weak D match, TRBD2 (6 bases). Germline V gene sequence: CDR1 SGHTA, CDR2 FQGNSA. This CDR3 is built from 13 residues. Trimming took 1 base from V and 5 from J, leaving 8 bases between them.

The genes are TRBV4-1 and TRBJ1-3; tentatively, D is TRBD1 (6 bases). The CDR3 has 14 residues. With 3 bases removed from V and 4 bases from J, the gap between germline ends came to 10 bases. Looked up from germline, CDR1 is MGHRA and CDR2 is YSYEKL. CDR3 nucleotides: TGCGCCAGCAGCCATGGGGGCTCCGGAAACACCATATATTTT. This encodes CASSHGGSGNTIYF.

V is TRBV5-4 and J is TRBJ2-1; tentatively, D is TRBD1 (5 bases). CDR3 size: 16 residues. V lost 0 bases to trimming and J lost 5 bases, with 15 bases between them. From germline, CDR1 is SGHNT and CDR2 YYREEE (reference sequence). The CDR3 coding sequence is TGTGCCAGCAGCTTGGGACAGCCGAAAAAACACAATGAGCAGTTCTTC. Translation gives CASSLGQPKKHNEQFF.